The rows below give T cell receptor beta chains drawn from one sample of a study of blood T cells in healthy people across ages. MiXCR was run by TCRdb on the 5' RACE reads, yielding one entry per CDR3 protein. The sample has 920,000 or so distinct CDR3 sequences; 40% to 45% are singletons. Sequencing used blood. Receptors were obtained from a woman aged 60-75 years in good health. CDR3s include the opening cysteine and the closing phenylalanine or tryptophan. A D gene is named only where the DNA matches it firmly. The listing skips clone size in some rows; elsewhere it reads once, few, many or a size class.

d_call: TRBD2
clone_size: -
v_call: TRBV10-3
j_call: TRBJ2-7
cdr3_nt: TGTGCCATCAGGGCGGGGGGAGCCTACGAGCAGTACTTC
cdr3_aa: CAIRAGGAYEQYF

d_call: -
clone_size: few
v_call: TRBV27
j_call: TRBJ1-5
cdr3_nt: TGTGCCAGCAGTTTTGGCAGGGATGATCAGCCCCAGCATTTT
cdr3_aa: CASSFGRDDQPQHF

d_call: TRBD1
clone_size: -
v_call: TRBV30
j_call: TRBJ2-1
cdr3_nt: TGTGCCTGGAGCCGGGACAGGGCGGATGAGCAGTTCTTC
cdr3_aa: CAWSRDRADEQFF

d_call: TRBD1
clone_size: -
v_call: TRBV27
j_call: TRBJ2-7
cdr3_nt: TGTGCCAGCAAAGAAATTAGGGGGCTTTCCTCCTACGAGCAGTACTTC
cdr3_aa: CASKEIRGLSSYEQYF

d_call: TRBD2
clone_size: few
v_call: TRBV20-1
j_call: TRBJ2-1
cdr3_nt: TGCAGTGCGACGGTACTAGCGGGAAGAGGAGGGGAGCAGTTCTTC
cdr3_aa: CSATVLAGRGGEQFF

d_call: -
clone_size: -
v_call: TRBV20-1
j_call: TRBJ2-1
cdr3_nt: TGCAGTGCTGCCCGTGGTAACGCCAATGAGCAGTTCTTC
cdr3_aa: CSAARGNANEQFF

d_call: -
clone_size: -
v_call: TRBV28
j_call: TRBJ2-7
cdr3_nt: TGTGCCAGCAGTTTATTAAACCAATACTACGAGCAGTACTTC
cdr3_aa: CASSLLNQYYEQYF

d_call: -
clone_size: -
v_call: TRBV6-5
j_call: TRBJ2-1
cdr3_nt: TGTGCCTGCAGAAGACAGGTAGCCTACAATGAGCAGTTCTTC
cdr3_aa: CACRRQVAYNEQFF

d_call: -
clone_size: -
v_call: TRBV12-3/TRBV12-4
j_call: TRBJ1-6
cdr3_nt: TGTGCCAGCAGTTTCGGCAGGAATTATTCACCCCTCCACTTT
cdr3_aa: CASSFGRNYSPLHF

d_call: TRBD2
clone_size: -
v_call: TRBV7-9
j_call: TRBJ2-3
cdr3_nt: TGTGCCAGCAGCTTAATGGCTAGCGGGGTCACAGATACGCAGTATTTT
cdr3_aa: CASSLMASGVTDTQYF

d_call: TRBD1
clone_size: -
v_call: TRBV6-5
j_call: TRBJ2-5
cdr3_nt: TGTGCCAGCAGTTACTCTCGGGACAGGGGGCGAGAGACCCAGTACTTC
cdr3_aa: CASSYSRDRGRETQYF

d_call: TRBD2
clone_size: -
v_call: TRBV27
j_call: TRBJ2-1
cdr3_nt: TGTGCCAGCAGTACCCTACTAGCGGGGTACCACAATGAGCAGTTCTTC
cdr3_aa: CASSTLLAGYHNEQFF

d_call: TRBD2
clone_size: -
v_call: TRBV28
j_call: TRBJ2-7
cdr3_nt: TGTGCCGCGGGGGTCCTAGCGGGAAAGGGTGAGCAGTACTTC
cdr3_aa: CAAGVLAGKGEQYF